The clone carrying this T cell receptor beta chain was seen repeatedly, ten times or more. Its antigen is as yet unknown. The CDR3 covers 17 residues. Germline V gene lookup returns CDR1 DFQATT and CDR2 SNEGSKA (reference sequence). Trimming removed 1 base from V and 5 bases from J; junction bases left unmatched: 10. Sample-barcoded 5' priming and a J-beta primer mix drove a second PCR of about 6 to 12 cycles. A template-switch adaptor containing 12 random nucleotides labeled each cDNA molecule. One entry per CDR3 protein, called by TCRdb with MiXCR from the 5' RACE reads. The repertoire holds hundreds of thousands of distinct CDR3 sequences, with around 28% as singletons. This specimen comes from a study of blood T cells in healthy people across ages. Notes on the study in general: TCR beta diversity correlated strongly with naive T cell percentage. Aged donors had fewer naive CD4+ cells and lower diversity than long-lived donors.

Per sample, a minimum of 6 million PBMCs were isolated. The sample taken for sequencing was blood. The gene calls are TRBV20-1 and TRBJ2-5; 13 positions match TRBD2. The source is a woman aged 80 or over in good health. The CDR3 DNA follows: TGCAGTGCTAGAGCGGGACTAGCGGGGCCGGCCGTCGAGACCCAGTACTTC. As protein: CSARAGLAGPAVETQYF.